This TCR beta chain comes out of a study of cytomegalovirus exposure and HLA in healthy donors. Notes on the study in general: Many donors shared some public TCRs, even though most TCR sequences were rare. The records held CMV serostatus as the only immune exposure information.

A word on this clone: The antigen is not known.

Germline V gives CDR1 LNHDA, CDR2 SQIVND (reference sequence). V lost 0 bases and J lost 8; bases outside the gene matches: 21. The length of the CDR3 is 19 residues. A multiplex PCR was run with 60 Vbeta primers and 13 Jbeta primers. Measured with immunoSEQ multiplex PCR; TCRdb has only the in-frame clones, and not every one. The table shows under 250,000 clones, with around 80% occurring only once. The genes are TRBV19 and TRBJ1-2; TRBD1 matches 7 bases. Source material: PBMCs. The TCR originated in a man between 45 and 60 years old in good health and CMV-seronegative. The CDR3 DNA is TGTGCCAGTAGTATAGATGGATCGGGGACAGCCACCACCGTCCTCGGCTACACCTTC. Its protein product is CASSIDGSGTATTVLGYTF.